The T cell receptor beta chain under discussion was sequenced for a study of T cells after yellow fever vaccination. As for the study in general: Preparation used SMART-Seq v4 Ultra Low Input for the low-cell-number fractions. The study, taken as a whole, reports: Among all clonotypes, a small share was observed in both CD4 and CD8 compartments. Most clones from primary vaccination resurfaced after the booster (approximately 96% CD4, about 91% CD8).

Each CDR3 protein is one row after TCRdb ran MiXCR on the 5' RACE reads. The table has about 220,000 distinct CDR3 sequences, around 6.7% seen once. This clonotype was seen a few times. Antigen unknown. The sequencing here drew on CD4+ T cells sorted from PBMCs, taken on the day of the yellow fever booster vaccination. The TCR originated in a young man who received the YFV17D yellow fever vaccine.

The CDR3 region is CASSYSPALEQYF. As DNA, the CDR3 is TGTGCCAGCAGTTACTCGCCAGCTCTGGAGCAGTACTTC. The gene calls are TRBV6-2 or TRBV6-3 and TRBJ2-7; D not certain. The germline V and J ends were trimmed by 0 bases and 7 bases, with 10 bases remaining between them. CDR3 length: 13 amino acids. The germline CDR1 and CDR2 sequences are MNHEY and SVGEGT.